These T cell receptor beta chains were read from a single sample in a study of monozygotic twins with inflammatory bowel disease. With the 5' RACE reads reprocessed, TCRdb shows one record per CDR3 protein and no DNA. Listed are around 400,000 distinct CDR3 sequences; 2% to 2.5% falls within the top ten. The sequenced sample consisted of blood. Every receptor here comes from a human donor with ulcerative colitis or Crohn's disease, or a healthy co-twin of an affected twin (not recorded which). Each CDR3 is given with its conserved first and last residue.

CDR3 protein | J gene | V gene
CASSGPHGSNQPQHF | TRBJ1-5 | TRBV6-1
CSVGGRLIKETQYF | TRBJ2-5 | TRBV29-1
CASSLKIGVWTEAFF | TRBJ1-1 | TRBV12-3/TRBV12-4
CAWSDAGRGGDEDEQYF | TRBJ2-7 | TRBV30
CASSLVEDFSSTDTQYF | TRBJ2-3 | TRBV7-2
CSARDDRGKVSQPQHF | TRBJ1-5 | TRBV20-1
CASSQVSGRNEKLFF | TRBJ1-4 | TRBV3-1
CASRPRSLPGGSDSNQPQHF | TRBJ1-5 | TRBV4-1
CASKPLAGKTEQYF | TRBJ2-7 | TRBV6-1
CAGSPGLPFTDTQYF | TRBJ2-3 | TRBV11-2
CASSPTSGSPNEQFF | TRBJ2-1 | TRBV7-9
CASSFEKPPVYEQYF | TRBJ2-7 | TRBV5-5
CATSRDQPGAGELFF | TRBJ2-2 | TRBV15
CAISDLADGYTF | TRBJ1-2 | TRBV10-3
CSARDIRATEAFF | TRBJ1-1 | TRBV20-1
CAISESGQGNQPQHF | TRBJ1-5 | TRBV10-3
CASSQLRDQPQHF | TRBJ1-5 | TRBV3-1
CASRRLDRKNSPLHF | TRBJ1-6 | TRBV27
CASSLLADSSYEQYF | TRBJ2-7 | TRBV7-2
CASSPTGREQFF | TRBJ2-1 | TRBV7-9
CAWSVRGSNQPQHF | TRBJ1-5 | TRBV30
CSASRGGSYTQYF | TRBJ2-3 | TRBV20-1
CASSLVEGEQYF | TRBJ2-7 | TRBV7-9
CASSYQGARTEAFF | TRBJ1-1 | TRBV12-3/TRBV12-4
CASSLSHRDTEAFF | TRBJ1-1 | TRBV5-1
CASSSGTLPYEQFF | TRBJ2-1 | TRBV11-2
CASSLGAKNIQYF | TRBJ2-4 | TRBV11-2
CASSLEGGRDQPQHF | TRBJ1-5 | TRBV5-1
CASSMRNSNTGELFF | TRBJ2-2 | TRBV19
CASSPDRQGNSPLHF | TRBJ1-6 | TRBV3-1
CASSSLAVSSYNEQFF | TRBJ2-1 | TRBV5-1
CASRGSTGGGGELFF | TRBJ2-2 | TRBV6-1
CASSPLGGVVSDTQYF | TRBJ2-3 | TRBV12-3/TRBV12-4
CATSEPGQATRYTQYF | TRBJ2-3 | TRBV24-1
CASSLDGGGGELFF | TRBJ2-2 | TRBV5-1
CASSISDVNEQYF | TRBJ2-7 | TRBV19
CSVGAYTYNEQFF | TRBJ2-1 | TRBV29-1
CASSSQDLSGLYGYTF | TRBJ1-2 | TRBV7-2
CASSKSGGLETQYF | TRBJ2-5 | TRBV5-1
CASSYPGGEQYF | TRBJ2-7 | TRBV7-9
CASSLGGGGETQYF | TRBJ2-5 | TRBV7-2
CASSRHSGRGDTGELFF | TRBJ2-2 | TRBV27
CASSLAGFPFF | TRBJ2-1 | TRBV7-9
CASSFFRTVGLFF | TRBJ1-4 | TRBV12-3/TRBV12-4
CASSSGQQNEKLFF | TRBJ1-4 | TRBV7-8
CASRLAPAPPPDVLTF | TRBJ2-6 | TRBV5-1